The entry that follows covers one TCR beta chain sequence. The CDR3 loop spans 14 amino acids. The V gene's germline CDR1 is SGHTA and CDR2 FQGTGA. Between the trimmed V and J ends, which lost 2 bases and 9 bases, there was a span of 13 bases. Recruits, aged about 18 to 100 years, lived in under 25 US areas. Recovery meant two consecutive negative NP/OP PCR tests, professional clearance, or resolved symptoms. This specimen comes from a study of blood T cell repertoires in COVID-19. On the study more broadly: In each case, the material was cDNA or gDNA derived from T cells, B-cell-depleted T cells, or PBMCs.

Study processing details: The authors estimated nucleated cell counts from reference gene primer amplification. Sequencing was performed with immunoSEQ multiplex PCR; in TCRdb, only in-frame clones are kept and a portion is missing. V, J and clone size are those of that table, while D and trimming were read from the DNA. The sample includes about 410,000 clones, about 92% of them seen just once. The TCR comes from a man younger than 30 who had recovered from COVID-19. The chain joins TRBV7-3 to TRBJ2-2; D is unresolved. Specimen: PBMCs or T cells enriched from blood (not recorded which). This CDR3 is CASSLGRSQRELFF. The CDR3 DNA sequence: TGTGCCAGCAGCTTAGGAAGGAGCCAGCGGGAGCTGTTTTTT. The whole variable domain, remainder taken from reference TRBV7-3 and TRBJ2-2, is GAGVSQTPSNKVTEKGKYVELRCDPISGHTALYWYRQSLGQGPEFLIYFQGTGAADDSGLPNDRFFAVRPEGSVSTLKIQRTERGDSAVYLCASSLGRSQRELFFGEGSRLTVL.